These 22 T cell receptor beta chains came from one sample sequenced in a study of graft-versus-host responses after intestinal transplantation. The assay was immunoSEQ multiplex PCR, and TCRdb's table has in-frame clones only and misses some. The sample has approximately 77,000 clones, about 92% seen once. Sequenced here: PBMCs, sampled 98 days after intestinal transplantation. The receptors originated from a human patient who received an intestinal transplant, so some T cells may come from the graft donor.

CDR3 bases: TGTGCCAGCAGCTTAGCGGGAAGAAAGGGAGATACGCAGTATTTT. The encoded protein is CASSLAGRKGDTQYF. The chain couples TRBV5-6 to TRBJ2-3; the match to TRBD2 covers 7 bases. Germline trimming cut 2 bases from V and 5 bases from J; bases unmatched to any gene: 8. Germline CDR1 SGHDT, CDR2 YYEEEE. This CDR3 comprises 15 residues.

This chain connects TRBV5-5 to TRBJ2-5, with D unclear. The CDR3 runs 14 residues. Germline V gene data show CDR1 as SGHKS and CDR2 as YYEKEE (reference sequence). The V gene lost 1 base and the J gene lost 2 bases, with 9 bases spanning the gap. As DNA, the CDR3 is TGTGCCAGCAGCTTGCTGGTGCAGCAAGAGACCCAGTACTTC. It yields the protein CASSLLVQQETQYF.

This clone was found once. The chain employs TRBV6-5 and TRBJ1-5; D remains unclear. Germline V gene data show CDR1 as MNHEY and CDR2 as SVGAGI. Trimming stripped 2 bases from V and 3 bases from J, with 5 bases between. The CDR3 sequence is 13 residues long. This CDR3 is CASSYRVNQPQHF. CDR3 nucleotide sequence: TGTGCCAGCAGTTACAGGGTCAATCAGCCCCAGCATTTT.

The rearrangement joins TRBV9 to TRBJ1-4; TRBD1 matches at 7 bases. Germline V gene sequence: CDR1 SGDLS, CDR2 YYNGEE. With V trimmed by 0 bases and J by 8 bases, 7 bases remained unmatched. The CDR3 has 15 amino acids. CDR3 amino acids: CASSVGVRGNEKLFF. The DNA of the CDR3 is TGTGCCAGCAGCGTAGGGGTCAGGGGGAACGAAAAACTGTTTTTT.

The chain uses TRBV25-1 and TRBJ2-1; tentatively, D is TRBD2 (5 bases). CDR1 and CDR2 from the germline V gene are MGHDK and SYGVNS. The germline V and J ends were trimmed by 1 base and 4 bases, with 5 bases remaining between them. This CDR3 is 13 amino acids long. In nucleotides, the CDR3 is TGTGCCAGCAGTGAATCGGGATACAATGAGCAGTTCTTC. Its protein is CASSESGYNEQFF.

The chain links TRBV15 to TRBJ2-5, with a possible D match to TRBD1 (5 bases). The V and J ends lost 2 bases and 3 bases respectively, with 10 bases between them. The CDR3 length is 14 residues. Germline CDR1 and CDR2: LNHNV and YYDKDF (reference sequence). The CDR3 protein is CATSRRQGEETQYF. CDR3 sequence (DNA): TGTGCCACCAGCAGAAGGCAGGGTGAAGAGACCCAGTACTTC.

The V and J genes are TRBV7-9 and TRBJ2-7; perhaps TRBD1 as D (6 bases). The CDR3 has 15 amino acids. The ends were cut back, 3 bases at V and 2 bases at J, with 14 bases in the middle. CDR1 is SEHNR, CDR2 FQNEAQ, per germline (reference sequence). CDR3 sequence reads: CASSFANRATYEQYF. CDR3 in DNA: TGTGCCAGCAGCTTTGCGAACAGGGCGACCTACGAGCAGTACTTC.

The chain employs TRBV10-2 and TRBJ2-4; 13 bases align to TRBD2. The length of the CDR3 is 17 residues. Trimming removed 8 bases from V and 0 bases from J; junction bases left unmatched: 7. Germline values: CDR1 WSHSY, CDR2 SAAADI. CDR3 in DNA: TGCGCCAGCGGAGGGACTAGCGGGGCCTTAGCCAAAAACATTCAGTACTTC. Protein: CASGGTSGALAKNIQYF.

The CDR3 DNA reads as TGCGCCAGCAGCCAGGACGGGACAGGGAATCAGCCCCAGCATTTT. It yields the protein CASSQDGTGNQPQHF. The chain employs TRBV5-1 and TRBJ1-5; TRBD1 matches at 9 bases. The CDR3 consists of 15 residues. Unmatched junction bases numbered 6, after V lost 4 bases and J lost 4 bases. Germline V gives CDR1 SGHRS, CDR2 YFSETQ.

The table lists this clone with a few counts. The chain recombines TRBV11-2 with TRBJ1-2; 7 positions match TRBD1. CDR3 length: 12 residues. In germline, CDR1 is SGHAT, CDR2 FQNNGV. V shed 5 bases, J shed 8 bases, and the junction held 5 bases outside the gene matches. Here the CDR3 reads CASSQDRDGYTF. DNA for the CDR3: TGTGCCAGCAGCCAAGACAGGGACGGCTACACCTTC.

V usage is TRBV10-3 and J usage is TRBJ2-7; a weak D match, TRBD2 (6 bases). Germline lookup yields CDR1 ENHRY and CDR2 SYGVKD. This CDR3 contains 16 residues. The V gene lost 0 bases and the J gene lost 3 bases, with 15 bases spanning the gap. The CDR3 DNA reads TGTGCCATCAGTGAGTCCGTACCCGGGACTCGCTACGAGCAGTACTTC. This encodes CAISESVPGTRYEQYF.

The rearrangement joins TRBV4-3 to TRBJ2-6; 12 bases line up with TRBD1. Germline assignment: CDR1 LGHNA and CDR2 YSLEER. This CDR3 region has 20 residues. J was trimmed by 3 bases and V by 0 bases; bases with no gene match: 9. The CDR3 nucleotides read TGCGCCAGCAGCCAAGATTTGTTCGGGACAGGGGGCTTTGGGGCCAACGTCCTGACTTTC. Protein: CASSQDLFGTGGFGANVLTF.

Comment on this clone: The same CDR3 is also encoded by other DNA sequences in this sample. The chain recombines TRBV6-5 with TRBJ2-5; 7 nucleotides align to TRBD2. The V gene's germline CDR1 is MNHEY and CDR2 SVGAGI. This CDR3 has 14 residues. Trimming at V came to 3 bases and at J to 3 bases, leaving 4 bases not matched to a gene. The CDR3 nucleotides are TGTGCCAGCAGTTATAGTGGGGGGGAAGAGACCCAGTACTTC. Translating gives CASSYSGGEETQYF.

J is TRBJ1-6 and V is TRBV27, with 10 positions matching TRBD1. The CDR3 is 14 residues long. J gave up 13 bases and V 1 base, and 4 bases lay outside the gene matches. CDR1 and CDR2 from the germline V gene are MNHEY and SMNVEV (reference sequence). The chain's CDR3 is CASSLWTGGRPLHF. The CDR3, as DNA: TGTGCCAGCAGTTTATGGACAGGGGGGCGGCCCCTCCACTTT.

The chain couples TRBV18 to TRBJ2-3; 9 bases fit TRBD2. The CDR3 has 18 residues. Germline V gives CDR1 KGHSH, CDR2 LQKENI. V lost 3 bases to trimming and J lost 0 bases; unmatched junction nucleotides: 10. CDR3 nucleotide sequence: TGTGCCAGCTCACCGATCGAGGCTAGCGGGACTAGCACAGATACGCAGTATTTT. It codes for CASSPIEASGTSTDTQYF. The full variable domain, its missing parts supplied by reference TRBV18 and TRBJ2-3, is NAGVMQNPRHLVRRRGQEARLRCSPMKGHSHVYWYRQLPEEGLKFMVYLQKENIIDESGMPKERFSAEFPKEGPSILRIQQVVRGDSAAYFCASSPIEASGTSTDTQYFGPGTRLTVL.

The chain uses TRBV18 and TRBJ2-3; D is unclear. CDR1 and CDR2 (germline): KGHSH, LQKENI. The CDR3 length is 16 residues. Trimming removed 6 bases from V and 0 bases from J, with 16 bases in between. Written as DNA, the CDR3 is TGTGCCAGCTCTCCCACCCGGGTGGGGAGCACAGATACGCAGTATTTT. Its translation: CASSPTRVGSTDTQYF. Full variable domain (outside the CDR3, taken from reference TRBV18 and TRBJ2-3): NAGVMQNPRHLVRRRGQEARLRCSPMKGHSHVYWYRQLPEEGLKFMVYLQKENIIDESGMPKERFSAEFPKEGPSILRIQQVVRGDSAAYFCASSPTRVGSTDTQYFGPGTRLTVL.

The rearrangement joins TRBV15 to TRBJ2-3; 12 positions agree with TRBD2. J lost 0 bases, V lost 4 bases, and 5 bases had no gene match. In germline, CDR1 is LNHNV, CDR2 YYDKDF (reference sequence). CDR3 length: 17 amino acids. The CDR3 DNA reads as TGTGCCACCAGCACGGGACTAGCGGGCGCAAGCACAGATACGCAGTATTTT. This encodes CATSTGLAGASTDTQYF.

The rearrangement uses TRBV19 and TRBJ1-2; no definite D call. Germline loops: CDR1 LNHDA, CDR2 SQIVND (reference sequence). V was cut by 3 bases and J by 7 bases, with 15 bases left in between. This CDR3 is 14 amino acids long. The CDR3: CASSIPGEPGGYTF. CDR3 coding DNA: TGTGCCAGTAGTATCCCCGGCGAGCCGGGTGGCTACACCTTC.

The chain carries TRBV5-6 and TRBJ2-5; 8 bases agree with TRBD2. Per germline, CDR1 SGHDT and CDR2 YYEEEE. The junction had 1 base not matched to a gene; V was cut back by 4 bases and J by 2 bases. CDR3 size: 13 residues. This chain's CDR3 is CASSGTSQETQYF. DNA for the CDR3: TGTGCCAGCAGCGGGACTAGTCAAGAGACCCAGTACTTC.

This chain uses TRBV6-4 with TRBJ2-2, with D possibly TRBD2 on 6 matching bases. From germline, CDR1 is MRHNA and CDR2 SNTAGT. There are 14 residues in the CDR3. V lost 3 bases and J 3 bases, leaving 8 bases between the germline ends. The CDR3 region has the DNA TGTGCCAGCAGTGAGGGACTTCACACCGGGGAGCTGTTTTTT. Translating gives CASSEGLHTGELFF.

A note on this clone: An end of the junction differs from the germline gene, which may be a read error. The chain joins TRBV4-1 to TRBJ1-1, with 11 positions matching TRBD1. The germline gives CDR1 MGHRA, CDR2 YSYEKL. This CDR3 has 12 residues. CDR3 loop: CASSTGQGAPQF. The CDR3 DNA reads as TGCGCCAGCAGCACCGGACAGGGGGCCCCCCAGTTT.

The CDR3 loop is CASRATGVSGNTIYF. DNA of the CDR3: TGTGCCAGCAGAGCGACAGGGGTCTCTGGAAACACCATATATTTT. This chain joins TRBV11-2 and TRBJ1-3, with 8 bases fitting TRBD1. V lost 6 bases to trimming and J lost 0 bases; unmatched junction nucleotides: 4. CDR1 and CDR2 (germline): SGHAT, FQNNGV. The CDR3 runs to 15 residues.